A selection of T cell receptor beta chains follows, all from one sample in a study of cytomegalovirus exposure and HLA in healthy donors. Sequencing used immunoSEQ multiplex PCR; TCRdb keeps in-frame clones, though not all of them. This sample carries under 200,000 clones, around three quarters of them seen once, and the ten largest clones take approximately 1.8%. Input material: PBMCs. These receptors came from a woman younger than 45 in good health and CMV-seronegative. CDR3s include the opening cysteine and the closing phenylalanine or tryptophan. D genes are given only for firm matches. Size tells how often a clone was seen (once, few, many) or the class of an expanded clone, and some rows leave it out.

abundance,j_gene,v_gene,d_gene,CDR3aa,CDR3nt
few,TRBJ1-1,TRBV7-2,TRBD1,CASSLVGTGVGNTEAFF,TGTGCCAGCAGCTTAGTAGGGACAGGGGTCGGGAACACTGAAGCTTTCTTT
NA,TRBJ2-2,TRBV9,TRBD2,CASSVLAGGPTGELFF,TGTGCCAGCAGCGTCCTAGCGGGAGGGCCAACCGGGGAGCTGTTTTTT
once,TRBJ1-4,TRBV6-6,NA,CASSYSERTNEKLFF,TGTGCCAGCAGTTACTCTGAGAGGACTAATGAAAAACTGTTTTTT
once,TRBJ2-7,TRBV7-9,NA,CASSLEASYPYEQYF,TGTGCCAGCAGCTTAGAGGCTAGCTATCCCTACGAGCAGTACTTC
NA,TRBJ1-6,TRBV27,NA,CASSFHPRNSPLHF,TGTGCCAGCAGTTTCCATCCGAGAAATTCACCCCTCCACTTT
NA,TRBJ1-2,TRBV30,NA,CAWSLNRYGYTF,TGTGCCTGGAGCCTAAATCGGTATGGCTACACCTTC
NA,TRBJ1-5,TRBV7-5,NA,CASASGLDQPQHF,TGTGCCAGCGCCTCGGGTTTAGATCAGCCCCAGCATTTT
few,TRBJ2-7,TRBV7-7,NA,CASSLFPGEKYEQYF,TGTGCCAGCAGCTTATTCCCCGGGGAGAAGTACGAGCAGTACTTC
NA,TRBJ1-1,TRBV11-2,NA,CASSLGGRVPNTEAFF,TGTGCCAGCAGCTTAGGGGGCAGGGTGCCGAACACTGAAGCTTTCTTT
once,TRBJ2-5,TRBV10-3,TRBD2,CAIIAQPLKGGLAGETQYF,TGTGCCATCATTGCCCAGCCCTTGAAAGGGGGACTAGCGGGAGAGACCCAGTACTTC
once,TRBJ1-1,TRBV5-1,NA,CASSLVRTTYPDTEAFF,TGCGCCAGCAGCTTGGTGAGGACAACCTACCCCGACACTGAAGCTTTCTTT
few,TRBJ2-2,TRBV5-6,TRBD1,CASSPDRLDTGELFF,TGTGCCAGCAGCCCGGACAGGTTAGACACCGGGGAGCTGTTTTTT
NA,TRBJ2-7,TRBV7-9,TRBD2,CASSRGAGGGYEQYF,TGTGCCAGCAGCCGAGGAGCGGGAGGAGGCTACGAGCAGTACTTC
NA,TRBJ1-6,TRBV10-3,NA,CAIASSYNSPLHF,TGTGCCATTGCTAGCTCCTATAATTCACCCCTCCACTTT
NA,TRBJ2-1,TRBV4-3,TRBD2,CASSQDLTSGYSYNEQFF,TGCGCCAGCAGCCAAGATTTGACTAGCGGTTACTCCTACAATGAGCAGTTCTTC
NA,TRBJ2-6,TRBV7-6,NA,CASSLRAGFGANVLTF,TGTGCCAGCAGCTTGAGGGCTGGATTTGGGGCCAACGTCCTGACTTTC
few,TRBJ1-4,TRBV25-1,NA,CASSGAKASGEKLFF,TGTGCCAGCAGTGGGGCAAAGGCCTCGGGGGAAAAACTGTTTTTT
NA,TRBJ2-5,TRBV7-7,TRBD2,CASSQGLAGETQYF,TGTGCTAGCAGCCAAGGACTAGCGGGAGAGACCCAGTACTTC
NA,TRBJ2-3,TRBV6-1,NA,CASSASLAQYF,TGTGCCAGCAGTGCTTCCCTCGCGCAGTATTTT
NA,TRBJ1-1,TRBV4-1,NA,CASSQPTTGRTEAFF,TGCGCCAGCAGCCAACCTACCACAGGGCGAACTGAAGCTTTCTTT
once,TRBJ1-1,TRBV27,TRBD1,CASSPGQGFSEAFF,TGTGCCAGCAGTCCAGGACAGGGTTTCTCTGAAGCTTTCTTT
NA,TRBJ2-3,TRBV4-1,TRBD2,CASSQEKSGASTDTQYF,TGCGCCAGCAGCCAGGAAAAAAGCGGGGCTAGCACAGATACGCAGTATTTT
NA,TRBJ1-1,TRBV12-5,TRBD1,CASGLWTGVNTEAFF,TGTGCTAGTGGTTTGTGGACAGGGGTGAACACTGAAGCTTTCTTT
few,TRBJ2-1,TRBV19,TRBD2,CASRQTGTSGYNEQFF,TGTGCCAGTAGGCAAACCGGGACTAGCGGGTACAATGAGCAGTTCTTC
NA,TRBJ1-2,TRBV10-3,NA,CAISEFQGNYGYTF,TGTGCCATCAGTGAGTTTCAGGGGAACTATGGCTACACCTTC
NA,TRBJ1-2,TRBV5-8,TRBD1,CASSSDRGAVTDGYTF,TGTGCCAGCAGCTCCGACAGGGGGGCGGTTACGGATGGCTACACCTTC
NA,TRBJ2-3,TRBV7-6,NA,CASSLAVPPGDTQYF,TGTGCCAGCAGCTTAGCGGTACCCCCAGGGGATACGCAGTATTTT
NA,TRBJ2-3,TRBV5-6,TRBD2,CASSLGRIAGVVDTQYF,TGTGCCAGCAGCTTGGGCCGGATTGCGGGAGTGGTAGATACGCAGTATTTT
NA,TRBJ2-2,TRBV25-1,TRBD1,CASSESGQGAAGELFF,TGTGCCAGCAGTGAATCAGGGCAGGGGGCGGCCGGGGAGCTGTTTTTT
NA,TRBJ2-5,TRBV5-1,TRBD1,CASSSQGVFRETQYF,TGCGCCAGCAGCTCACAGGGGGTTTTCCGGGAGACCCAGTACTTC
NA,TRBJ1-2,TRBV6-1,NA,CASSDPGWGYGYTF,TGTGCCAGCAGTGACCCAGGGTGGGGCTATGGCTACACCTTC
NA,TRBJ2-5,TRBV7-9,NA,CASSLVSRGFQTQYF,TGTGCCAGCAGCTTAGTATCTCGGGGATTTCAGACCCAGTACTTC
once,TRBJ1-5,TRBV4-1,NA,CASSQGPGQPQHF,TGCGCCAGCAGCCAAGGGCCGGGGCAGCCCCAGCATTTT
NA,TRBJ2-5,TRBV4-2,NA,CASSQATGETQYF,TGTGCCAGCAGCCAAGCTACAGGGGAGACCCAGTACTTC
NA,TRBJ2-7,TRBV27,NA,CASRFSTGSSYEQYF,TGTGCCAGCAGGTTCTCCACAGGGAGCTCCTACGAGCAGTACTTC
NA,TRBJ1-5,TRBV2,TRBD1,CASSGDRVRQPQHF,TGTGCCAGCAGTGGAGACAGGGTCCGGCAGCCCCAGCATTTT
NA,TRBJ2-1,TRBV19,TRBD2,CASSKLAGSYNEQFF,TGTGCCAGTAGCAAACTAGCGGGAAGCTACAATGAGCAGTTCTTC
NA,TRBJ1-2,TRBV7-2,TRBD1,CASSLPGQGRWGYTF,TGTGCCAGCAGCTTACCGGGACAGGGCAGGTGGGGCTACACCTTC
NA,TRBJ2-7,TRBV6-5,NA,CASSDHRESYEQYF,TGTGCCAGCAGTGACCACAGGGAGTCCTACGAGCAGTACTTC
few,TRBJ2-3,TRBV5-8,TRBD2,CASSQTSGEGDTQYF,TGTGCCAGCAGCCAGACTAGCGGGGAAGGAGATACGCAGTATTTT
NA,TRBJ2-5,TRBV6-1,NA,CASTQGQNQETQYF,TGTGCCAGCACCCAGGGGCAGAACCAAGAGACCCAGTACTTC
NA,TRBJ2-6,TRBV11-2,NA,CASSLGVIEAGANVLTF,TGTGCCAGCAGCTTAGGGGTAATTGAGGCAGGGGCCAACGTCCTGACTTTC
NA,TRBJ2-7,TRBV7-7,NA,CASSSQGGEQYF,TGTGCTAGCAGCTCGCAGGGGGGCGAGCAGTACTTC
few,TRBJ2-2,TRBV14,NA,CASSQFLGHNANILAGELFF,TGTGCCAGCAGCCAATTTTTAGGACACAACGCGAATATACTGGCCGGGGAGCTGTTTTTT
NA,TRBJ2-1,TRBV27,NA,CASGQAYNEQFF,TGTGCCAGCGGGCAGGCGTACAATGAGCAGTTCTTC
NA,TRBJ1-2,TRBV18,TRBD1,CASSPSGQGLGNYGYTF,TGTGCCAGCTCACCATCGGGACAGGGATTAGGCAACTATGGCTACACCTTC
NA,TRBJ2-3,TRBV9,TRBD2,CASSRLAGGQGIMTDTQYF,TGTGCCAGCAGCCGACTAGCGGGGGGGCAGGGGATTATGACAGATACGCAGTATTTT
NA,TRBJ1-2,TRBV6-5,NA,CASSQTANYGYTF,TGTGCCAGCAGTCAAACAGCTAACTATGGCTACACCTTC
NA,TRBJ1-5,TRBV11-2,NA,CASSPGVGQPQHF,TGTGCCAGCAGCCCGGGGGTGGGTCAGCCCCAGCATTTT